Listed below are T cell receptor beta chains from one sample, sequenced in a study of CD8 T cells in ankylosing spondylitis. TCRdb reprocessed the 5' RACE reads via MiXCR and lists one record per CDR3 protein. The sample lists fewer than 650,000 distinct CDR3 sequences; approximately 11% were seen once. Material: blood, either unsorted or a sorted T cell fraction (not recorded which). The origin of the receptors is a male donor with ankylosing spondylitis. Both conserved end residues are part of each CDR3. The D gene is left open where the match is weak. Some rows have no size entry. The others give once, few or many, or a class for an expanded clone.

J,size,D,V,CDR3,DNA
TRBJ2-1,-,TRBD1,TRBV12-3/TRBV12-4,CASARTGYYNEQFF,TGTGCCAGCGCGAGGACAGGGTACTACAATGAGCAGTTCTTC
TRBJ2-1,-,-,TRBV7-2,CASSLVGAGYNEQFF,TGTGCCAGCAGCTTAGTCGGGGCGGGCTACAATGAGCAGTTCTTC
TRBJ2-1,many,-,TRBV5-4,CASSLKSSYNEQFF,TGCGCCAGCAGCTTGAAGAGCTCCTACAATGAGCAGTTCTTC
TRBJ2-1,-,TRBD2,TRBV5-4,CASISSGNEQFF,TGTGCCAGCATCTCTAGCGGGAATGAGCAGTTCTTC
TRBJ1-2,-,-,TRBV30,CAWSTTGYGYTF,TGTGCCTGGAGTACAACAGGGTATGGCTACACCTTC
TRBJ2-1,few,TRBD2,TRBV12-3/TRBV12-4,CASSLGPGTTSGRFSYNEQFF,TGTGCCAGCAGTTTGGGCCCGGGAACAACTAGCGGGAGGTTCTCCTACAATGAGCAGTTCTTC
TRBJ1-3,many,-,TRBV5-8,CASSLLQGSSGNTIYF,TGTGCCAGCAGCTTATTACAGGGATCCTCTGGAAACACCATATATTTT
TRBJ2-3,many,TRBD2,TRBV4-1,CASSQGLAGGTDTQYF,TGCGCCAGCAGCCAAGGACTAGCGGGAGGGACAGATACGCAGTATTTT
TRBJ1-2,-,-,TRBV7-9,CASSLAPSGYWYGYTF,TGTGCCAGCAGCTTAGCGCCTTCGGGGTACTGGTATGGCTACACCTTC
TRBJ1-3,-,-,TRBV20-1,CSASPAGSGNTIYF,TGCAGTGCTAGCCCTGCCGGCTCTGGAAACACCATATATTTT
TRBJ2-7,few,-,TRBV6-1,CASTPRGPISYEQYF,TGTGCCAGCACCCCTCGGGGCCCCATCTCCTACGAGCAGTACTTC
TRBJ2-5,-,-,TRBV27,CASSRQTQETQYF,TGTGCCAGCAGCAGACAGACCCAAGAGACCCAGTACTTC
TRBJ1-2,many,-,TRBV27,CASFGPGPASYGYTF,TGTGCCAGCTTTGGGCCGGGCCCAGCAAGCTATGGCTACACCTTC
TRBJ2-5,few,-,TRBV12-3/TRBV12-4,CASSLEVSAETQYF,TGTGCCAGCAGCCTCGAGGTTAGCGCAGAGACCCAGTACTTC
TRBJ2-1,few,-,TRBV5-1,CASTPLTNNEQFF,TGCGCCAGCACACCCCTGACTAACAATGAGCAGTTCTTC
TRBJ1-5,many,-,TRBV20-1,CSARPGAGNQPQHF,TGCAGTGCTAGGCCGGGAGCCGGGAATCAGCCCCAGCATTTT
TRBJ1-1,-,-,TRBV6-1,CASRESTVDTEAFF,TGTGCCAGCAGGGAAAGTACAGTGGACACTGAAGCTTTCTTT
TRBJ2-7,-,TRBD1,TRBV13,CASSSDSRGTGFSEQYF,TGTGCCAGCAGCTCCGACTCTAGGGGGACAGGGTTTTCAGAGCAGTACTTC
TRBJ2-7,-,-,TRBV3-1,CASSQVQGEQYF,TGTGCCAGCAGCCAAGTCCAGGGCGAGCAGTACTTC
TRBJ2-7,few,TRBD1,TRBV10-3,CAITSDRGRNEQYF,TGTGCCATCACCTCGGACAGGGGGAGGAACGAGCAGTACTTC
TRBJ1-2,-,-,TRBV12-5,CASGLETGGYTF,TGTGCTAGTGGTCTTGAGACCGGAGGCTACACCTTC
TRBJ1-2,few,TRBD1,TRBV20-1,CSARDRTGVNYGYTF,TGCAGTGCTAGAGACCGGACAGGGGTTAACTATGGCTACACCTTC
TRBJ1-3,-,TRBD1,TRBV12-3/TRBV12-4,CASSKTGGTGNTIYF,TGTGCCAGCAGTAAAACAGGGGGTACTGGAAACACCATATATTTT
TRBJ2-3,few,-,TRBV19,CASRDISTDTQYF,TGTGCCAGCCGGGACATTAGCACAGATACGCAGTATTTT
TRBJ1-2,many,-,TRBV5-1,CASSLGDTNYGYTF,TGCGCCAGCAGCTTGGGGGACACAAACTATGGCTACACCTTC
TRBJ2-5,-,-,TRBV21-1,CASSKAIRTGHQETQYF,TGTGCCAGCAGCAAAGCTATTAGGACAGGTCATCAAGAGACCCAGTACTTC
TRBJ2-1,many,TRBD2,TRBV20-1,CSAAPGLAINEQFF,TGCAGTGCTGCTCCGGGACTAGCCATCAATGAGCAGTTCTTC
TRBJ1-4,few,-,TRBV5-6,CASSLKALEKLFF,TGTGCCAGCAGCTTGAAGGCCCTTGAAAAACTGTTTTTT
TRBJ2-1,-,-,TRBV11-2,CASSLGVRYEQFF,TGTGCCAGCAGCTTAGGGGTCCGGTATGAGCAGTTCTTC
TRBJ2-2,-,-,TRBV6-5,CASSSTGSLAGELFF,TGTGCCAGCAGTTCCACGGGGAGTCTCGCCGGGGAGCTGTTTTTT
TRBJ1-2,few,-,TRBV21-1,CASSPKGARGLYGYTF,TGTGCCAGCAGCCCCAAAGGGGCCAGGGGACTCTATGGCTACACCTTC
TRBJ2-3,few,TRBD2,TRBV20-1,CSARDMWEGLTSITQYF,TGCAGTGCTAGAGATATGTGGGAGGGCCTCACCTCCATTACGCAGTATTTT
TRBJ2-7,-,-,TRBV6-1,CASSPPVSSFYEQYF,TGTGCCAGCAGTCCTCCAGTGTCAAGTTTCTACGAGCAGTACTTC
TRBJ2-7,-,-,TRBV3-1,CASSPVPEYEQYF,TGTGCCAGCAGCCCAGTTCCAGAGTACGAGCAGTACTTC
TRBJ1-5,few,-,TRBV4-2,CASSQDQGLSNQPQHF,TGTGCCAGCAGCCAAGATCAGGGGCTTAGCAATCAGCCCCAGCATTTT
TRBJ1-4,few,-,TRBV9,CASSVEGATNEKLFF,TGTGCCAGCAGCGTAGAGGGGGCAACTAATGAAAAACTGTTTTTT
TRBJ1-4,-,-,TRBV15,CATSRVLLSGGLNEKLFF,TGTGCCACCAGCAGAGTCCTTCTTTCCGGGGGCTTGAATGAAAAACTGTTTTTT
TRBJ1-4,few,-,TRBV12-3/TRBV12-4,CASSSYLDLNEKLFF,TGTGCCAGCAGTTCCTACTTGGACCTTAATGAAAAACTGTTTTTT
TRBJ1-5,few,TRBD1,TRBV18,CASSPSRTGRGNQPQHF,TGTGCCAGCTCTCCTTCTAGGACAGGTCGGGGCAATCAGCCCCAGCATTTT
TRBJ2-5,few,TRBD1,TRBV20-1,CSGAGGSETQYF,TGCAGCGGGGCAGGGGGCTCTGAGACCCAGTACTTC
TRBJ1-1,few,-,TRBV5-6,CASSSIGGGLFEAFF,TGTGCCAGCAGCTCGATCGGAGGGGGTCTCTTTGAAGCTTTCTTT
TRBJ1-5,few,-,TRBV12-3/TRBV12-4,CASSWADTSNQPQHF,TGTGCCAGCAGTTGGGCGGACACTAGCAATCAGCCCCAGCATTTT
TRBJ2-5,-,-,TRBV27,CASSLNAEGTQYF,TGTGCCAGCAGTTTAAACGCAGAGGGGACCCAGTACTTC
TRBJ1-3,many,-,TRBV15,CATSRDRGSSGNTIYF,TGTGCCACCAGCAGAGATCGGGGGAGCTCTGGAAACACCATATATTTT
TRBJ2-2,few,-,TRBV19,CASSHPRVGGELFF,TGTGCCAGTAGTCACCCTCGGGTTGGCGGGGAGCTGTTTTTT
TRBJ1-1,-,TRBD1,TRBV6-6,CASSYGQGEAFF,TGTGCCAGCAGCTATGGACAGGGCGAAGCTTTCTTT
TRBJ2-5,-,TRBD1,TRBV27,CASSRTGSETQYF,TGTGCCAGCAGTCGGACAGGGTCAGAGACCCAGTACTTC
TRBJ2-2,few,TRBD2,TRBV27,CASSPRLAGVYTGELFF,TGTGCCAGCAGTCCCCGACTAGCGGGAGTGTACACCGGGGAGCTGTTTTTT
TRBJ2-1,few,-,TRBV28,CASTLVLSYNEQFF,TGTGCCAGCACACTGGTCCTCTCCTACAATGAGCAGTTCTTC
TRBJ2-7,few,-,TRBV3-1,CASSQGFRSYEQYF,TGTGCCAGCAGCCAGGGTTTTAGGTCCTACGAGCAGTACTTC
TRBJ2-1,-,TRBD1,TRBV30,CAWKVTGVLSEQFF,TGTGCCTGGAAGGTGACAGGGGTCCTTAGTGAGCAGTTCTTC
TRBJ1-1,-,-,TRBV6-2/TRBV6-3,CASSRITEAFF,TGTGCCAGCAGTCGCATTACTGAAGCTTTCTTT
TRBJ1-1,-,-,TRBV6-5,CASSYSLGDTEAFF,TGTGCCAGCAGTTACTCGCTGGGGGACACTGAAGCTTTCTTT
TRBJ2-1,-,-,TRBV29-1,CSVEGERTSSYNEQFF,TGCAGCGTTGAAGGGGAGCGTACTAGCTCCTACAATGAGCAGTTCTTC
TRBJ2-3,few,TRBD2,TRBV7-7,CASSYGRGGDTQYF,TGTGCCAGCAGCTACGGGCGGGGGGGAGATACGCAGTATTTT